What follows are 18 T cell receptor beta chains derived from one specimen sequenced in a study of beta chain features in type 1 diabetes. The entirety of the isolated RNA underwent reverse transcription, so expressed TCRB transcripts were sequenced. The assay was immunoSEQ multiplex PCR, and TCRdb's table has in-frame clones only and misses some. The sample holds about 47,000 clones; roughly 40% are singletons and the top ten take roughly 0.13%. For these receptors, no antigen is known. Study outcomes and limitations: For Type 1 diabetes patients, all four CD4+ subsets carried TCRB CDR3s that were moderately but significantly shorter.

The specimen sequenced was stem cell memory CD4+ T cells from blood. These receptor sequences come from a man aged 25 to 45 with type 1 diabetes.

The chain uses TRBV27 and TRBJ2-1, with 8 bases lining up with TRBD2. The V gene's germline CDR1 is MNHEY and CDR2 SMNVEV (reference sequence). V was clipped by 1 base and J by 6 bases; unmatched bases: 2. The CDR3 extends over 14 amino acids. In DNA, the CDR3 is TGTGCCAGCAGTTTATACGGGGGGGCCAATGAGCAGTTCTTC. It codes for CASSLYGGANEQFF.

V gene TRBV7-2 combines with J gene TRBJ2-3; D remains ambiguous. V lost 4 bases to trimming and J lost 8 bases, with 16 bases between them. Germline V gene lookup returns CDR1 SGHTA and CDR2 FQGNSA. The CDR3 contains 14 residues. CDR3 sequence reads: CASSSRYPPITQYF. For the CDR3, the DNA is TGTGCCAGCAGCTCTAGATATCCCCCGATTACGCAGTATTTT.

Only a few counts were recorded for this clone. This chain joins TRBV7-9 and TRBJ2-2, with D unresolved. Looked up from germline, CDR1 is SEHNR and CDR2 is FQNEAQ (reference sequence). Between the trimmed V and J ends, which lost 1 base and 1 base, there was a span of 10 bases. The CDR3 extends over 16 amino acids. CDR3 sequence reads: CASSLGATGNTGELFF. Here the CDR3 DNA reads TGTGCCAGCAGCTTAGGCGCCACGGGGAACACCGGGGAGCTGTTTTTT.

The chain employs TRBV7-9 and TRBJ2-7, with D possibly matching TRBD2 (5 bases). The germline gives CDR1 SEHNR, CDR2 FQNEAQ (reference sequence). The V end lost 4 bases, the J end lost 1 base, and 8 bases lay between the germline ends. The CDR3 length is 13 residues. CDR3 loop: CASSWTRSYEQYF. For the CDR3, the DNA is TGTGCCAGCAGCTGGACTCGGTCCTACGAGCAGTACTTC.

The gene calls are TRBV19 and TRBJ1-5; TRBD1 might be the D (5 bases). Germline-derived CDR1 and CDR2 are LNHDA and SQIVND (reference sequence). Trimming took 1 base from V and 0 from J, leaving 10 bases between them. CDR3 length equals 16 residues. CDR3 DNA sequence: TGTGCCAGTAGTATAGGACAGATTTATAGCAATCAGCCCCAGCATTTT. This encodes CASSIGQIYSNQPQHF.

This clone has a handful of counts. The chain employs TRBV7-8 and TRBJ2-7; 10 positions agree with TRBD2. The CDR3 has 14 residues. The V and J ends lost 9 bases and 1 base, in that order; junction bases with no gene match: 6. Germline loops: CDR1 SGHVS, CDR2 FQNEAQ. The DNA for the CDR3 is TGTGCCAGTAGGGGTAGCGGGAGGTCCTACGAGCAGTACTTC. As protein: CASRGSGRSYEQYF.

This rearrangement joins TRBV5-1 to TRBJ2-3; 7 nucleotides agree with TRBD2. Germline V gene data show CDR1 as SGHRS and CDR2 as YFSETQ. Losses at the gene ends were 4 bases for V and 4 bases for J; bases not matched to a gene: 15. This CDR3 is 17 amino acids long. The CDR3 loop reads CASSPGRASFRSDTQYF. CDR3 DNA sequence: TGCGCCAGCAGCCCGGGGAGGGCATCCTTTCGATCAGATACGCAGTATTTT. The full variable domain, in which reference TRBV5-1 and TRBJ2-3 provide the parts outside the CDR3, is KAGVTQTPRYLIKTRGQQVTLSCSPISGHRSVSWYQQTPGQGLQFLFEYFSETQRNKGNFPGRFSGRQFSNSRSEMNVSTLELGDSALYLCASSPGRASFRSDTQYFGPGTRLTVL.

The chain carries TRBV27 and TRBJ2-7; 10 nucleotides align to TRBD1. This CDR3 contains 15 residues. Germline loops: CDR1 MNHEY, CDR2 SMNVEV (reference sequence). V trimming: 0 bases; J trimming: 5 bases; junction bases outside the gene matches: 4. The CDR3: CASSLSGQGFNEQYF. CDR3 nucleotides: TGTGCCAGCAGTTTATCGGGACAGGGGTTCAACGAGCAGTACTTC.

The sample holds a few counts of this clone. The V and J genes are TRBV7-9 and TRBJ2-7; 10 positions match TRBD2. V shed 8 bases and J 1 base; nucleotides not matched to a gene: 11. This CDR3 region has 16 residues. The germline V gene encodes CDR1 SEHNR and CDR2 FQNEAQ (reference sequence). As DNA, the CDR3 is TGTGCCAGCGCCCGGGGGCTAGCGGGAGTGTCCTACGAGCAGTACTTC. Its protein is CASARGLAGVSYEQYF. Based on the CDR3 plus reference TRBV7-9 and TRBJ2-7, the full variable domain is DTGVSQNPRHKITKRGQNVTFRCDPISEHNRLYWYRQTLGQGPEFLTYFQNEAQLEKSRLLSDRFSAERPKGSFSTLEIQRTEQGDSAMYLCASARGLAGVSYEQYFGPGTRLTVT.

In its sample, this clone was seen a few times. The gene calls are TRBV6-5 and TRBJ2-3; the match to TRBD1 covers 9 bases. V was clipped by 7 bases and J by 11 bases; unmatched bases: 10. Germline assignment: CDR1 MNHEY and CDR2 SVGAGI. The CDR3 consists of 13 residues. CDR3 sequence (DNA): TGTGCCAGCAAACCGGGACAGGGCCTTAGGCAGTATTTT. It codes for CASKPGQGLRQYF.

The chain recombines TRBV18 with TRBJ2-5; TRBD1 might be the D (6 bases). The germline V gene has CDR1 KGHSH and CDR2 LQKENI. Trimming took 4 bases from V and 4 from J, leaving 13 bases between them. CDR3 size: 14 residues. The CDR3 DNA is TGTGCCAGCTCACGCACAGGGACCCGAGAGACCCAGTACTTC. This translates into CASSRTGTRETQYF.

The CDR3 region is CAWRALNEGGQDADTQYF. Here the CDR3 DNA reads TGTGCCTGGAGAGCTCTAAACGAGGGAGGGCAAGACGCAGATACGCAGTATTTT. The rearrangement links TRBV30 to TRBJ2-3, with 7 nucleotides matching TRBD2. Trimming at V came to 3 bases and at J to 4 bases, leaving 19 bases not matched to a gene. The V gene's germline CDR1 is GTSNPN and CDR2 SVGIG (reference sequence). CDR3 size: 18 residues.

This clone was seen a handful of times. The genes are TRBV6-6 and TRBJ2-2, with 9 bases aligning to TRBD1. This CDR3 is 14 amino acids long. The trim removed 9 bases at V and 5 bases at J, leaving 7 bases unmatched. Germline assignment: CDR1 MNHNY and CDR2 SVGAGI (reference sequence). CDR3 in DNA: TGTGCCAGTAGTAGGACAGGGGTGACCGGGGAGCTGTTTTTT. It translates to CASSRTGVTGELFF.

This clone was seen only a few times. The chain recombines TRBV27 with TRBJ1-1; D might be TRBD1 (6 bases). Trimming took off 5 bases at V and 4 bases at J, with 23 bases between the two ends. The CDR3 sequence is 17 residues long. Per the germline V gene, CDR1 is MNHEY and CDR2 is SMNVEV (reference sequence). The CDR3 region is CASSDLPPSGGGTEAFF. The CDR3 nucleotides read TGTGCCAGCAGTGACCTCCCACCGTCGGGGGGCGGCACTGAAGCTTTCTTT.

The V gene is TRBV27, the J gene TRBJ2-7, with 9 bases fitting TRBD2. V lost 3 bases to trimming and J lost 1 base; unmatched junction nucleotides: 4. Germline lookup yields CDR1 MNHEY and CDR2 SMNVEV (reference sequence). The CDR3 has 15 amino acids. DNA for the CDR3: TGTGCCAGCAGTTTCCGACTAGCGGAGTCCTACGAGCAGTACTTC. This sequence encodes CASSFRLAESYEQYF.

The chain joins TRBV29-1 to TRBJ2-5; D remains ambiguous. Trimming took off 7 bases at V and 5 bases at J, with 11 bases between the two ends. Germline V gene data show CDR1 as SQVTM and CDR2 as ANQGSEA. This CDR3 is built from 11 residues. DNA of the CDR3: TGCAGCGGAAGAGAGATTGAGACCCAGTACTTC. It is translated as CSGREIETQYF.

The rearrangement joins TRBV18 to TRBJ2-1, with 10 positions matching TRBD2. Trimming took 3 bases from V and 6 from J; bases not matched to a gene: 5. CDR1 KGHSH and CDR2 LQKENI come from the germline V gene. This CDR3 region has 15 residues. The CDR3 region has the DNA TGTGCCAGCTCACCCATAGCGGGAGGTCCCAATGAGCAGTTCTTC. It yields the protein CASSPIAGGPNEQFF.

This chain uses TRBV11-2 with TRBJ2-3, with D possibly matching TRBD2 (5 bases). The CDR3 covers 14 residues. From germline, CDR1 is SGHAT and CDR2 FQNNGV. V lost 5 bases, J lost 5 bases, and 14 bases lay in between. CDR3: CASSRGLERDTQYF. The CDR3 DNA is TGTGCCAGCAGCCGCGGACTGGAACGAGATACGCAGTATTTT.